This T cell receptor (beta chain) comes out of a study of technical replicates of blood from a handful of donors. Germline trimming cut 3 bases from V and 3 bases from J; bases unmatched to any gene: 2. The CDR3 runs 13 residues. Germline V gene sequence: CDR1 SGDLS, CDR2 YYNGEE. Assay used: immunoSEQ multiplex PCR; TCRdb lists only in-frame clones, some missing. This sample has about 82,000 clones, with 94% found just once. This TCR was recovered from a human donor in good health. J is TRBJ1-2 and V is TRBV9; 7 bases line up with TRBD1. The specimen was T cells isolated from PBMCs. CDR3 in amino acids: CASSDDRDYGYTF. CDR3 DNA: TGTGCCAGCAGCGACGACAGGGACTATGGCTACACCTTC.